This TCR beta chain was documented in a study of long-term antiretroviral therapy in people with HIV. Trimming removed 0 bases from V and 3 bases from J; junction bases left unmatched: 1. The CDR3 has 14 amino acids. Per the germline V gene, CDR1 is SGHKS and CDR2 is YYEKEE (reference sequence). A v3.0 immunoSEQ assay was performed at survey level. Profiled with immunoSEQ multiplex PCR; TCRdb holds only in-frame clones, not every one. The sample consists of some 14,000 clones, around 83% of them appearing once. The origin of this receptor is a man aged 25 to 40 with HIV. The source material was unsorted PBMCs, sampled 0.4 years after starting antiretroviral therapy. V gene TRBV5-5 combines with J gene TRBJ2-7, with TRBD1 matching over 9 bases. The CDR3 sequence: CASSLEDRGYEQYF. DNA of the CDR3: TGTGCCAGCAGCTTGGAGGACAGGGGCTACGAGCAGTACTTC. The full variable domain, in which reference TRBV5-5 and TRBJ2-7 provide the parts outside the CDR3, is DAGVTQSPTHLIKTRGQQVTLRCSPISGHKSVSWYQQVLGQGPQFIFQYYEKEERGRGNFPDRFSARQFPNYSSELNVNALLLGDSALYLCASSLEDRGYEQYFGPGTRLTVT.